In this sample, the clone carrying this T cell receptor beta chain turned up a few times. This sample is drawn from a study of blood T cell repertoires in COVID-19. Study at large: There were acute and convalescent COVID-19 samples, and they came from the United States, Italy and Spain. PBMCs, B-cell-depleted T cells, or T cells provided the cDNA or gDNA that made up the material.

The authors' processing: Reference gene primer amplification yielded estimated nucleated cell counts. Using immunoSEQ multiplex PCR, the repertoire was profiled, and TCRdb retains in-frame clones only, with some absent. V and J calls and clone size come straight from that table; D and trimming were deduced from the DNA. The repertoire holds around 470,000 clones, with 89% as singletons. In Seattle, patients joined the study during active infection and were tracked longitudinally. The TCR was taken from a man younger than 35 with COVID-19, enrolled during active disease. The sequencing sample was made of peripheral blood.

The CDR3 sequence is CASRSGFTEAFF. The CDR3 DNA sequence: TGTGCCAGTAGATCAGGATTTACTGAAGCTTTCTTT. The rearrangement uses TRBV19 and TRBJ1-1; D remains unclear. This CDR3 is built from 12 residues. The germline CDR1 and CDR2 sequences are LNHDA and SQIVND (reference sequence). The V end was cut by 6 bases, the J end by 5 bases, with 10 bases between.